This TCR beta chain was identified in a study of blood T cell repertoires in COVID-19. Germline V gene sequence: CDR1 SEHNR, CDR2 FQNEAQ (reference sequence). Trimming removed 5 bases at V and 9 bases at J, with 25 bases between. The CDR3 has 16 residues. The data were produced by immunoSEQ multiplex PCR, yet TCRdb's version contains in-frame clones alone and is incomplete. Here the sample spans about 300,000 clones, more than 70% being singletons. The receptor was derived from a woman between 25 and 40 years old who had recovered from COVID-19. This chain uses TRBV7-9 with TRBJ1-1, with a possible D match to TRBD1 (6 bases). The sample was peripheral blood. The CDR3 sequence is CASSHILGTFPFKAFF. In nucleotides, the CDR3 is TGTGCCAGCAGCCACATTCTGGGGACATTCCCTTTTAAAGCTTTCTTT. Full variable domain (missing parts from reference TRBV7-9 and TRBJ1-1): DTGVSQNPRHKITKRGQNVTFRCDPISEHNRLYWYRQTLGQGPEFLTYFQNEAQLEKSRLLSDRFSAERPKGSFSTLEIQRTEQGDSAMYLCASSHILGTFPFKAFFGQGTRLTVV.